This paragraph covers one T cell receptor beta chain sequence. Its specificity is not known. Only in-frame clones appear in the TCRdb table, and some are missing; sequencing was by immunoSEQ multiplex PCR. The data contain approximately 100,000 clones, around nine tenths of them singletons. The record originates from a study of T cell responses to AZD1222 COVID-19 vaccine. General study findings and limits: Spike-specific TCR breadth and depth rose after two AZD1222 doses.

The length of the CDR3 is 13 residues. Germline CDR1 is SGHVS and CDR2 is FNYEAQ. V dropped 2 bases and J dropped 2 bases, with 6 bases sitting between them. This TCR came from an adult in good health. This rearrangement joins TRBV7-6 to TRBJ1-1; D unresolved. The sequencing here drew on peripheral blood, taken on day 0 of AZD1222 vaccination. CDR3 nucleotide sequence: TGTGCCAGCAGCTTACGGGATAACACTGAAGCTTTCTTT. Encoded protein: CASSLRDNTEAFF.